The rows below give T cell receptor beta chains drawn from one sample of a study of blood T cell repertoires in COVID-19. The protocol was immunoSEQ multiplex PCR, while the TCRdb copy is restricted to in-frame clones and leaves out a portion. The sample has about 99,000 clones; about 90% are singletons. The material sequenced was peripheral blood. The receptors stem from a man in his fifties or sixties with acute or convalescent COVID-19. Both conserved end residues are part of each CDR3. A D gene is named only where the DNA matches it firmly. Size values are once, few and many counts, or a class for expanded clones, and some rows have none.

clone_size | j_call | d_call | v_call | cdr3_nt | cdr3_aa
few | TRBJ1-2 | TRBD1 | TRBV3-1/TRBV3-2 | TGTGCCAGCAGCGCCCGGGACAGGGCGGATTATGGCTACACCTTC | CASSARDRADYGYTF
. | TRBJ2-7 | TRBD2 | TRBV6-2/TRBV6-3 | TGTGCCAGCAGTTACCCGGGACTAGCGGGAGCAGGCGAGCAGTACTTC | CASSYPGLAGAGEQYF
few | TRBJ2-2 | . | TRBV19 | TGTGCCAGTAAATCCTCCAGGGCTTCGAGGACCGGGGAGCTGTTTTTT | CASKSSRASRTGELFF
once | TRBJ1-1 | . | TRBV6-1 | TGTGCCAGCAGTGATAACACGAACACTGAAGCTTTCTTT | CASSDNTNTEAFF
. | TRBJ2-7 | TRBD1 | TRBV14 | TGTGCCAGCAGCCAAGAGACACAGGGGCATGGGATTGAGCAGTACTTC | CASSQETQGHGIEQYF
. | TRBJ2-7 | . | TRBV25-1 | TGTGCCAGCAGTGGCAGACTAGACTCCTACGAGCAGTACTTC | CASSGRLDSYEQYF
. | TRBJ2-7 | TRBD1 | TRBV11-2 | TGTGCCAGCAGTACCGGACAGGGGGTTTTTGAGCAGTACTTC | CASSTGQGVFEQYF
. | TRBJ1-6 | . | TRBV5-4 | TGTGCCAGCAGCTTGACAGGGACTTCACCCCTCCACTTT | CASSLTGTSPLHF
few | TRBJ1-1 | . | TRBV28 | TGTGCCAGCAGTTTATCGGGGATGAACACTGAAGCTTTCTTT | CASSLSGMNTEAFF
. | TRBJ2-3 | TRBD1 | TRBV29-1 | TGCAGCAAGACAGGGAGCGCAGATACGCAGTATTTT | CSKTGSADTQYF
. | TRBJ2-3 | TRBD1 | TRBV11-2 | TGTGCCAGCAGCGACTTGACAGGGACAGATACGCAGTATTTT | CASSDLTGTDTQYF
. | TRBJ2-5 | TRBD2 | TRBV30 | TGTGCCTGGAGTCGGGGGGTCCAAGAGACCCAGTACTTC | CAWSRGVQETQYF
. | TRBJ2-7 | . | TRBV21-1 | TGTGCCAGCAGCACCCGCATCTGGTCAGGGAAGGGAAACTACGAGCAGTACTTC | CASSTRIWSGKGNYEQYF
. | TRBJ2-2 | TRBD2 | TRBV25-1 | TGTGCCAGTAGGACTAGCGGGACTGCCGGGGAGCTGTTTTTT | CASRTSGTAGELFF
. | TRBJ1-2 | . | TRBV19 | TGTGCCAGTAGTATCTACCTGGGCAACGACTATGGCTACACCTTC | CASSIYLGNDYGYTF
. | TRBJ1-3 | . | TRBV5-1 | TGCGCCAGCAGCTACGACATCTCTGGAAACACCATATATTTT | CASSYDISGNTIYF
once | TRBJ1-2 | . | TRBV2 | TGTGCCAGCAAGGTTGGGCGAAACTATGGCTACACCTTC | CASKVGRNYGYTF
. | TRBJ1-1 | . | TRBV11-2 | TGTGCCAGCAGCTTAGATCTATGGACTGAAGCTTTCTTT | CASSLDLWTEAFF
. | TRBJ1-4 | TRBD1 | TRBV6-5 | TGTGCCAGCAGTTACGGGACAGGGGATGGGGAAAAACTGTTTTTT | CASSYGTGDGEKLFF
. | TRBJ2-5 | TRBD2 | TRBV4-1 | TGCGCCAGCAGCCAAGGCACCTTAGCGGGAGGGCCGATTCGAGAGACCCAGTACTTC | CASSQGTLAGGPIRETQYF
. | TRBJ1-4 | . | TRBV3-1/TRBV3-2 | TGTGCCAGCAGCCAAGGAGGTGGAAGGGGAAAACTGTTTTTT | CASSQGGGRGKLFF
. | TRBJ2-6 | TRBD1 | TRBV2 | TGTGCCAGCAGTGAAAGGGCACAGGGGGCGTCTGGGGCCAACGTCCTGACTTTC | CASSERAQGASGANVLTF
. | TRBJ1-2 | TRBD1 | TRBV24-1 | TGTGCCACCAGCGCGGGACAGAACTATGGCTACACCTTC | CATSAGQNYGYTF
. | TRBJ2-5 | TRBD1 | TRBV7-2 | TGTGCCAGCAGCTCACAGGGGGCAGAGACCCAGTACTTC | CASSSQGAETQYF
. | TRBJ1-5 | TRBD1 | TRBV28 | TGTGCCAGCAGTCCAAGGGACAGGGCATGGGCACCCCAGCATTTT | CASSPRDRAWAPQHF
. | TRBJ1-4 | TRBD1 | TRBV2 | TGTGCCAGCAGGGGAGACAGGGGGCGCAATGAAAAACTGTTTTTT | CASRGDRGRNEKLFF
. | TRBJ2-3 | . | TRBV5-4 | TGTGCCAGCAAAAATCCGGGGACTAGCACAGATACGCAGTATTTT | CASKNPGTSTDTQYF
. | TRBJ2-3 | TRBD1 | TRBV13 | TGTGCCAGCAGCTTAAACAGGGGGATTCCTAGCACAGATACGCAGTATTTT | CASSLNRGIPSTDTQYF
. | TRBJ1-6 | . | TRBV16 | TGTGCCAGCAGCCAATCACTCCTGAGCTCCTATAATTCACCCCTCCACTTT | CASSQSLLSSYNSPLHF
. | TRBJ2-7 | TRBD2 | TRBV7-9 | TGTGCCAGCAGCTGGGCTAGCGGGAGTTCCGAGCAGTACTTC | CASSWASGSSEQYF
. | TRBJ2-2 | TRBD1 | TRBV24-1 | TGTGCCACCAGTGATTTAGCCGGGACAGCAAACACCGGGGAGCTGTTTTTT | CATSDLAGTANTGELFF
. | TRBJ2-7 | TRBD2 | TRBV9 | TGTGCCAGCAGCGCTCCAGCGGGACGCGAGCAGTACTTC | CASSAPAGREQYF